The rows below give T cell receptor beta chains drawn from one sample of a study of blood T cell repertoires in COVID-19. Profiling relied on immunoSEQ multiplex PCR, and the TCRdb table lists in-frame clones only, not all of them. The sample consists of approximately 150,000 clones, approximately 88% of them appearing once. Sequencing was carried out using peripheral blood. The source of these receptors is a human donor in a cohort sampled during active COVID-19. CDR3s include the opening cysteine and the closing phenylalanine or tryptophan. The D gene is left open where the match is weak. For some rows the clone size is stated as once, few or many, or as a class when expanded; others skip it.

clone size: NA
J gene: TRBJ2-5
V gene: TRBV5-1
D gene: TRBD2
CDR3 DNA: TGCGCCAGCAGCCCGGGACTAGCGGGGGCCCAAGAGACCCAGTACTTC
CDR3 protein: CASSPGLAGAQETQYF

clone size: NA
J gene: TRBJ1-5
V gene: TRBV19
D gene: NA
CDR3 DNA: TGTGCCAGTAGTAAGCCCCCCTCTGTCAGGCTCGACGAGCCCCAGCATTTT
CDR3 protein: CASSKPPSVRLDEPQHF

clone size: NA
J gene: TRBJ1-3
V gene: TRBV10-1
D gene: TRBD1
CDR3 DNA: TGCGCCAGCAGTGTAGGAGACAGGGTTTTATTAGACACCATATATTTT
CDR3 protein: CASSVGDRVLLDTIYF

clone size: NA
J gene: TRBJ1-5
V gene: TRBV7-8
D gene: NA
CDR3 DNA: TGTGCCAGCAGCTTAGGGGCTGGGGCGCAGCCCCAGCATTTT
CDR3 protein: CASSLGAGAQPQHF

clone size: NA
J gene: TRBJ2-3
V gene: TRBV2
D gene: NA
CDR3 DNA: TGTGCCAGCAGGGAGGACTTGGCCCCGCAGTATTTT
CDR3 protein: CASREDLAPQYF

clone size: NA
J gene: TRBJ2-1
V gene: TRBV11-2
D gene: NA
CDR3 DNA: TGTGCCAGCAGCTTAAGTTTAGGCGGCTACAATGAGCAGTTCTTC
CDR3 protein: CASSLSLGGYNEQFF

clone size: few
J gene: TRBJ1-6
V gene: TRBV5-1
D gene: NA
CDR3 DNA: TGCGCCAGCAGCTTGGGAGGAATCTATAATTCACCCCTCCACTTT
CDR3 protein: CASSLGGIYNSPLHF

clone size: NA
J gene: TRBJ2-5
V gene: TRBV7-2
D gene: TRBD2
CDR3 DNA: TGTGCCAGCAGCTTAATGAGCGGGGGTACAGAGACCCAGTACTTC
CDR3 protein: CASSLMSGGTETQYF

clone size: NA
J gene: TRBJ2-1
V gene: TRBV6-2/TRBV6-3
D gene: NA
CDR3 DNA: TGTGCCAGCAGTACCCACCCTCCATCTGGACTCTACAATGAGCAGTTCTTC
CDR3 protein: CASSTHPPSGLYNEQFF

clone size: NA
J gene: TRBJ2-4
V gene: TRBV6-5
D gene: TRBD1
CDR3 DNA: TGTGCCAGCACCTTCTTGACAGGGGCGGAAAACATTCAGTACTTC
CDR3 protein: CASTFLTGAENIQYF

clone size: once
J gene: TRBJ2-7
V gene: TRBV18
D gene: TRBD1
CDR3 DNA: TGTGCCAGCTCACCCGTCACGACAGGGGTGAGGGACGAGCAGTACTTC
CDR3 protein: CASSPVTTGVRDEQYF

clone size: NA
J gene: TRBJ1-1
V gene: TRBV3-1/TRBV3-2
D gene: NA
CDR3 DNA: TGTGCCAGCAGCCAAGATCTTGGCTCGGGAGCTTTCTTT
CDR3 protein: CASSQDLGSGAFF

clone size: NA
J gene: TRBJ2-5
V gene: TRBV6-2/TRBV6-3
D gene: TRBD1
CDR3 DNA: TGTGCCAGCAGTTACACAGGGGATGAGACCCAGTACTTC
CDR3 protein: CASSYTGDETQYF

clone size: NA
J gene: TRBJ1-1
V gene: TRBV14
D gene: NA
CDR3 DNA: TGTGCCAGCAGCCAACGAACGTTGTGGCAGACACTAGTGAACACTGAAGCTTTCTTT
CDR3 protein: CASSQRTLWQTLVNTEAFF

clone size: NA
J gene: TRBJ2-1
V gene: TRBV9
D gene: NA
CDR3 DNA: TGTGCCAGCAGCGTGGGCAGGGCAAATGAGCAGTTCTTC
CDR3 protein: CASSVGRANEQFF

clone size: NA
J gene: TRBJ2-7
V gene: TRBV19
D gene: TRBD1
CDR3 DNA: TGTGCCAGTAGATGGGGGACAGGGGACTCCGGCGAGCAGTACTTC
CDR3 protein: CASRWGTGDSGEQYF

clone size: NA
J gene: TRBJ1-1
V gene: TRBV5-4
D gene: TRBD1
CDR3 DNA: TGTGCCAGCAGCCGGCCCCCCGCGGAGGGGGCGGAAGCTTTCTTT
CDR3 protein: CASSRPPAEGAEAFF

clone size: NA
J gene: TRBJ2-7
V gene: TRBV4-3
D gene: TRBD1
CDR3 DNA: TGCGCCAGCAGCCAAGAAGGACAGGGCTACGAGCAGTACTTC
CDR3 protein: CASSQEGQGYEQYF

clone size: NA
J gene: TRBJ1-2
V gene: TRBV20-1
D gene: TRBD1
CDR3 DNA: TGCAGTGCTAGTGAGACAGGGGGGTTCTATGGCTACACCTTC
CDR3 protein: CSASETGGFYGYTF

clone size: NA
J gene: TRBJ2-3
V gene: TRBV3-1/TRBV3-2
D gene: NA
CDR3 DNA: TGTGCCAGCAGCCAAACCCGACTAGGCACAGATACGCAGTATTTT
CDR3 protein: CASSQTRLGTDTQYF

clone size: NA
J gene: TRBJ1-1
V gene: TRBV24-1
D gene: TRBD1
CDR3 DNA: TGTGCCACCAGTGATTTGGGAAACAGGGGGCGAGGCACTGAAGCTTTCTTT
CDR3 protein: CATSDLGNRGRGTEAFF

clone size: NA
J gene: TRBJ2-2
V gene: TRBV7-2
D gene: NA
CDR3 DNA: TGTGCCAGCAGCTTACTGAGCCTTACCGGGGAGCTGTTTTTT
CDR3 protein: CASSLLSLTGELFF

clone size: NA
J gene: TRBJ1-2
V gene: TRBV6-6
D gene: TRBD1
CDR3 DNA: TGTGCCAGCAGTTACTCGACAGGGCCCTATGTCTACACCTTC
CDR3 protein: CASSYSTGPYVYTF

clone size: NA
J gene: TRBJ1-1
V gene: TRBV27
D gene: NA
CDR3 DNA: TGTGCCAGCAGTTTATCCCAGGGCGTAGCTTTCTTT
CDR3 protein: CASSLSQGVAFF

clone size: NA
J gene: TRBJ2-1
V gene: TRBV7-9
D gene: NA
CDR3 DNA: TGTGCCAGCAGCCGACTTATTAGCTCCTACAATGAGCAGTTCTTC
CDR3 protein: CASSRLISSYNEQFF

clone size: few
J gene: TRBJ2-7
V gene: TRBV19
D gene: TRBD1
CDR3 DNA: TGTGCCAGTAGCCCGGACAGGGCCGCCTACGAGCAGTACTTC
CDR3 protein: CASSPDRAAYEQYF

clone size: NA
J gene: TRBJ1-1
V gene: TRBV6-5
D gene: NA
CDR3 DNA: TGTGCCAGCAGTTACTGGGGAGGGGACACTGAAGCTTTCTTT
CDR3 protein: CASSYWGGDTEAFF

clone size: NA
J gene: TRBJ2-6
V gene: TRBV15
D gene: TRBD2
CDR3 DNA: TGTGCCACCAGCAGTTCTAGGGAGGGTGGGGCCAACGTCCTGACTTTC
CDR3 protein: CATSSSREGGANVLTF

clone size: NA
J gene: TRBJ1-6
V gene: TRBV24-1
D gene: NA
CDR3 DNA: TGTGCCACCAGTGAAACAGGGAGAGATTCACCCCTCCACTTT
CDR3 protein: CATSETGRDSPLHF

clone size: NA
J gene: TRBJ1-2
V gene: TRBV6-6
D gene: TRBD1
CDR3 DNA: TGTGCCAGCAGTCGAGGGACAGGGGGTTTAGCTAACTATGGCTACACCTTC
CDR3 protein: CASSRGTGGLANYGYTF

clone size: NA
J gene: TRBJ2-5
V gene: TRBV2
D gene: TRBD2
CDR3 DNA: TGTGCCAGCAGTTCGCCCCTAGCGGGGGGTCAAGAGACCCAGTACTTC
CDR3 protein: CASSSPLAGGQETQYF

clone size: NA
J gene: TRBJ2-2
V gene: TRBV2
D gene: TRBD1
CDR3 DNA: TGTGCCAGCAGAGACAGGGGCCCGAACACCGGGGAGCTGTTTTTT
CDR3 protein: CASRDRGPNTGELFF

clone size: NA
J gene: TRBJ2-7
V gene: TRBV11-1
D gene: TRBD1
CDR3 DNA: TGTGCCAGCAGCCGGGACAGGGGGTTCGAGCAGTACTTC
CDR3 protein: CASSRDRGFEQYF

clone size: NA
J gene: TRBJ2-5
V gene: TRBV2
D gene: NA
CDR3 DNA: TGTGCCAGCATGCTGGAGGACTTAGGGGGGACCCAGTACTTC
CDR3 protein: CASMLEDLGGTQYF

clone size: NA
J gene: TRBJ2-1
V gene: TRBV11-2
D gene: TRBD2
CDR3 DNA: TGTGCCAGCAGCTTACCCTCGGGGGGAGTTGAGCAGTTCTTC
CDR3 protein: CASSLPSGGVEQFF

clone size: once
J gene: TRBJ2-2
V gene: TRBV6-5
D gene: NA
CDR3 DNA: TGTGCCAGCAGACCAGGAGGGCTTGGGAACGGGGAGCTGTTTTTT
CDR3 protein: CASRPGGLGNGELFF

clone size: NA
J gene: TRBJ1-2
V gene: TRBV7-9
D gene: TRBD1
CDR3 DNA: TGTGCCAGCAGCTTAGGACAGGGGGTGTATGGCTACACCTTC
CDR3 protein: CASSLGQGVYGYTF

clone size: NA
J gene: TRBJ2-7
V gene: TRBV19
D gene: TRBD1
CDR3 DNA: TGTGCCAGTAGTATGGGGACAGGGCCCTACGAGCAGTACTTC
CDR3 protein: CASSMGTGPYEQYF

clone size: few
J gene: TRBJ2-7
V gene: TRBV4-3
D gene: NA
CDR3 DNA: TGCGCCAGCAGCCAAGACTACGCGAGTTCCTACGAGCAGTACTTC
CDR3 protein: CASSQDYASSYEQYF

clone size: NA
J gene: TRBJ2-1
V gene: TRBV11-3
D gene: NA
CDR3 DNA: TGTGCCAGCAGCACGGACAGCAACAATGAGCAGTTCTTC
CDR3 protein: CASSTDSNNEQFF

clone size: NA
J gene: TRBJ2-2
V gene: TRBV4-2
D gene: NA
CDR3 DNA: TGTGCCAGCAGCCAGACGCTTACTAGGACGGGGGAGCTGTTTTTT
CDR3 protein: CASSQTLTRTGELFF

clone size: NA
J gene: TRBJ2-5
V gene: TRBV5-1
D gene: TRBD2
CDR3 DNA: TGCGCCAGCACCATCCTCGGGAGGGAGACCCAGTACTTC
CDR3 protein: CASTILGRETQYF

clone size: NA
J gene: TRBJ1-6
V gene: TRBV18
D gene: NA
CDR3 DNA: TGTGCCAGCTCACTCGGACAACGGCCAAATTCACCCCTCCACTTT
CDR3 protein: CASSLGQRPNSPLHF

clone size: NA
J gene: TRBJ1-6
V gene: TRBV10-3
D gene: TRBD1
CDR3 DNA: TGTGCCATCAGCGTCGCCGGACAGGGCCTAGAATCACCCCTCCACTTT
CDR3 protein: CAISVAGQGLESPLHF

clone size: NA
J gene: TRBJ2-1
V gene: TRBV27
D gene: TRBD2
CDR3 DNA: TGTGCCAGCAGTTCATTAGCGGGGGGGCTGTACAATGAGCAGTTCTTC
CDR3 protein: CASSSLAGGLYNEQFF

clone size: NA
J gene: TRBJ2-1
V gene: TRBV9
D gene: TRBD1
CDR3 DNA: TGTGCCAGCAGCGCCGGGACAGGGGAAAGCAATGAGCAGTTCTTC
CDR3 protein: CASSAGTGESNEQFF

clone size: NA
J gene: TRBJ2-1
V gene: TRBV3-1/TRBV3-2
D gene: NA
CDR3 DNA: TGTGCCAGCAGCCAAGACCCCCACAGCTCCTACAATGAGCAGTTCTTC
CDR3 protein: CASSQDPHSSYNEQFF

clone size: NA
J gene: TRBJ1-2
V gene: TRBV5-1
D gene: TRBD1
CDR3 DNA: TGCGCCAGCAGCGAGGGACAGGGATATGGCTACACCTTC
CDR3 protein: CASSEGQGYGYTF

clone size: NA
J gene: TRBJ2-7
V gene: TRBV3-1/TRBV3-2
D gene: TRBD1
CDR3 DNA: TGTGCCAGCAGCCAAGGGGACAGGGACCTATCCTACGAGCAGTACTTC
CDR3 protein: CASSQGDRDLSYEQYF

clone size: NA
J gene: TRBJ2-7
V gene: TRBV2
D gene: NA
CDR3 DNA: TGTGCCAGCAGTGACTTGCAAGAGACAAGGCAGTACTTC
CDR3 protein: CASSDLQETRQYF

clone size: NA
J gene: TRBJ1-2
V gene: TRBV7-9
D gene: TRBD1
CDR3 DNA: TGTGCCAGCAACTTACAGGGGGTTGATGGCTACACCTTC
CDR3 protein: CASNLQGVDGYTF

clone size: NA
J gene: TRBJ1-4
V gene: TRBV5-6
D gene: TRBD1
CDR3 DNA: TGTGCCAGCAGCTTGGCCCAGGGGGGCGGTGAAAAACTGTTTTTT
CDR3 protein: CASSLAQGGGEKLFF

clone size: NA
J gene: TRBJ1-1
V gene: TRBV4-2
D gene: NA
CDR3 DNA: TGTGCCAGCAGCGTACCGGGACAGAACACTGAAGCTTTCTTT
CDR3 protein: CASSVPGQNTEAFF

clone size: NA
J gene: TRBJ1-3
V gene: TRBV29-1
D gene: NA
CDR3 DNA: TGCAGCGTTGAAAGACATTCTCTCTCTGGAAACACCATATATTTT
CDR3 protein: CSVERHSLSGNTIYF

clone size: NA
J gene: TRBJ1-3
V gene: TRBV10-2
D gene: TRBD1
CDR3 DNA: TGCGCCAGCAGGGGGACAGGGGAAGGAAACACCATATATTTT
CDR3 protein: CASRGTGEGNTIYF